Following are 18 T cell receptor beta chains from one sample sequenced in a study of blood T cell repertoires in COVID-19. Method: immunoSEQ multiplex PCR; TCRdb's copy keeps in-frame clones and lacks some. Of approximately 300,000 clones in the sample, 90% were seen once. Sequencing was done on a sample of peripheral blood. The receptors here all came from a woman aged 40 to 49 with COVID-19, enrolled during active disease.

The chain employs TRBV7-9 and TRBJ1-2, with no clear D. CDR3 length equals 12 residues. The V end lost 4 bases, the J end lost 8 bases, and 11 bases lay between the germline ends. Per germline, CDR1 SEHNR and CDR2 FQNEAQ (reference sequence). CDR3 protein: CASSYEAGGYTF. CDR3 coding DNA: TGTGCCAGCAGCTACGAAGCGGGGGGCTACACCTTC.

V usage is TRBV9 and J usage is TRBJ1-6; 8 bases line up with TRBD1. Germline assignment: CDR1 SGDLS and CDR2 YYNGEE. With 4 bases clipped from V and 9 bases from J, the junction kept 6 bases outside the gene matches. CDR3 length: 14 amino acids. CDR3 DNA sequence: TGTGCCAGCAGCCTAGGGGGACAGGTTTCACCCCTCCACTTT. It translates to CASSLGGQVSPLHF.

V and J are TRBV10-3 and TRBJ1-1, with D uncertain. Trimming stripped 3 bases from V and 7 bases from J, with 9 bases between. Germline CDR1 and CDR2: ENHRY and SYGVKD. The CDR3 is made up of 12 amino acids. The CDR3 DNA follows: TGTGCCATCAGTGACGGGGAATTTGAAGCTTTCTTT. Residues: CAISDGEFEAFF.

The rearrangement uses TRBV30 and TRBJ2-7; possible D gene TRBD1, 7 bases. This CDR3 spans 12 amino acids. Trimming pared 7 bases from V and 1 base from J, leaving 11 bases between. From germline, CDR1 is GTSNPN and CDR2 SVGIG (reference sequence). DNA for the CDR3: TGTGCCTACCAGGGGGGATCCTACGAGCAGTACTTC. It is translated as CAYQGGSYEQYF.

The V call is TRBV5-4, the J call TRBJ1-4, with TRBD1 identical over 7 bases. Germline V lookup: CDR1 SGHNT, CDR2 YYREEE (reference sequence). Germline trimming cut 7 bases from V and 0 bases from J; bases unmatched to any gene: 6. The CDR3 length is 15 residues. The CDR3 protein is CASSPGTATNEKLFF. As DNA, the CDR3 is TGTGCCAGCTCCCCCGGGACAGCAACTAATGAAAAACTGTTTTTT.

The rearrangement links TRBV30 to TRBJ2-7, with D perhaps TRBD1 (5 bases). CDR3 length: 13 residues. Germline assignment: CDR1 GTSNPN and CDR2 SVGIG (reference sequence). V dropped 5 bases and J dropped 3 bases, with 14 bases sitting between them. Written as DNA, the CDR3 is TGTGCCTGGTCCCAGGGTATCGTCTACGAGCAGTACTTC. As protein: CAWSQGIVYEQYF.

This CDR3 reads CASSQGATKEPQHF. The CDR3 coding sequence is TGTGCCAGCAGCCAAGGGGCGACAAAGGAGCCCCAGCATTTT. The chain couples TRBV4-2 to TRBJ1-5; D ambiguous. The CDR3 is 14 amino acids. Looked up from germline, CDR1 is LGHNA and CDR2 is YNFKEQ. Trimming left V 1 base short and J 8 bases short, with 12 bases between.

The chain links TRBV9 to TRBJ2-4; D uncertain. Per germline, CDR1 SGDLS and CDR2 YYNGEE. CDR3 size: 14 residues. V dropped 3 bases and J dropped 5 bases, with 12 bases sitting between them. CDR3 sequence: CASSENDKENIQYF. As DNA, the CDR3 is TGTGCCAGCAGCGAGAATGACAAAGAAAACATTCAGTACTTC.

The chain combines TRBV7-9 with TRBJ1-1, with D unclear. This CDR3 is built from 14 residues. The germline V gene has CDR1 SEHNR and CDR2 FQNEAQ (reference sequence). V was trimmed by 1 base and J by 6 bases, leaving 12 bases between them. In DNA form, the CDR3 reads TGTGCCAGCAGCTTAGGGAGGGTTGTCGCTGAAGCTTTCTTT. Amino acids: CASSLGRVVAEAFF.

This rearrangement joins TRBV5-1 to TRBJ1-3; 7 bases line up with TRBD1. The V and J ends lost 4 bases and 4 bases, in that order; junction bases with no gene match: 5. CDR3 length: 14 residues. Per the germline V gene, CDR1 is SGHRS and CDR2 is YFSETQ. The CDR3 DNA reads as TGCGCCAGCAGCGCCCAGGGGGTCGGAAACACCATATATTTT. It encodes CASSAQGVGNTIYF.

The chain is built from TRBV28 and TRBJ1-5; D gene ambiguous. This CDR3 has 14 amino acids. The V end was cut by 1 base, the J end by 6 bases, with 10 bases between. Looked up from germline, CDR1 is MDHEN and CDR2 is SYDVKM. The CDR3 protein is CASSLSAGSQPQHF. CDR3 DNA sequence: TGTGCCAGCAGTTTATCCGCGGGGAGTCAGCCCCAGCATTTT.

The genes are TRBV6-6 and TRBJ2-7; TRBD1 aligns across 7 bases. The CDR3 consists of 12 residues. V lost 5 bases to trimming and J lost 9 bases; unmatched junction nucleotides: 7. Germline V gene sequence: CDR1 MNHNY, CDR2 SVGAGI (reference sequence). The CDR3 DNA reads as TGTGCCAGCAGTACAGGACAGGTTTGGCAGTACTTC. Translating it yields CASSTGQVWQYF.

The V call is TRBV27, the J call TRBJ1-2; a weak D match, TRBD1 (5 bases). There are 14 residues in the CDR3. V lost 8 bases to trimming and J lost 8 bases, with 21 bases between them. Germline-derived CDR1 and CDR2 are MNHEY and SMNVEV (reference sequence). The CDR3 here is CASGHRGGLKGYTF. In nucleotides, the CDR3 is TGTGCCAGCGGACACCGGGGAGGGTTGAAGGGCTACACCTTC.

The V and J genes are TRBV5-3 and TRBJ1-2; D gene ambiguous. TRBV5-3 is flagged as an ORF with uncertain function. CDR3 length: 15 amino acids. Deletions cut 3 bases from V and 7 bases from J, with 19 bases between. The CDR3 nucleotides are TGTGCCAGAAGCTCCGAGGACGTTGGACTAGCTGGCTACACCTTC. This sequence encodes CARSSEDVGLAGYTF.

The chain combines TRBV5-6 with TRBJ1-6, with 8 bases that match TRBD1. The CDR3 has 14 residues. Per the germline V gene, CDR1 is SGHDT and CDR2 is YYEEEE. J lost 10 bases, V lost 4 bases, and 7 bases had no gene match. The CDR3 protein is CASSGQGQGSPLHF. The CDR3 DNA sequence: TGTGCCAGCAGCGGACAGGGTCAGGGATCACCCCTCCACTTT.

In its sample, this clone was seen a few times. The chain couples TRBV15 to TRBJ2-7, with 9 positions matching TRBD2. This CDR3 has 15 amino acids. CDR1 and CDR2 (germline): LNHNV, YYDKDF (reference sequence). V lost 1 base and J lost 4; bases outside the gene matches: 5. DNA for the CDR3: TGTGCCACCAGCAGAGCGGCTAGCGGGATTTACGAGCAGTACTTC. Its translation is CATSRAASGIYEQYF.

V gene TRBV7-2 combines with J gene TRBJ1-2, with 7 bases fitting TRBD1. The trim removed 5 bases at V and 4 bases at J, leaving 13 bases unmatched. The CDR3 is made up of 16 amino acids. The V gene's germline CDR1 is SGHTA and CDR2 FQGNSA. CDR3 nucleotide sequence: TGTGCCAGCAGCGACCCCCGACAGGGAATCGGCTATGGCTACACCTTC. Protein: CASSDPRQGIGYGYTF.

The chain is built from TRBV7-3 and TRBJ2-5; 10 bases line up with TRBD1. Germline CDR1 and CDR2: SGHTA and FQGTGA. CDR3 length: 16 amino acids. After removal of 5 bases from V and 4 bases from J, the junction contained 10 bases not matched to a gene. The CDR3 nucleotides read TGTGCCAGCAGCGGAGGGGGACAGGGGATCGGAGAGACCCAGTACTTC. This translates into CASSGGGQGIGETQYF.